This entry lists 21 T cell receptor beta chains sequenced from one sample in a study of cytotoxic CD8 clonotypes in ibrutinib-treated CLL. Data came from immunoSEQ multiplex PCR; TCRdb stores just in-frame clones and leaves some out. There are over 200,000 clones in the sample; about 75% occur only once, and 5.9% lies in the top ten. Sequenced here: PBMCs, sampled after 12 months of ibrutinib treatment. The receptors originated from a human donor with chronic lymphocytic leukemia.

V gene TRBV7-2 combines with J gene TRBJ1-2, with D hard to call. Germline CDR1 is SGHTA and CDR2 is FQGNSA. Trimming cost V 1 base and J 7 bases, with 13 bases left between them. This CDR3 spans 14 amino acids. CDR3 residues: CASSLEGVVGGYTF. CDR3 in DNA: TGTGCCAGCAGCTTAGAAGGAGTCGTCGGTGGCTACACCTTC.

The rearrangement joins TRBV4-2 to TRBJ1-2; TRBD1 matches 11 bases. This CDR3 has 15 amino acids. Germline V lookup: CDR1 LGHNA, CDR2 YNFKEQ. Trimming removed 3 bases from V and 8 bases from J; junction bases left unmatched: 8. Here the CDR3 DNA reads TGTGCCAGCAGCCAGGCCGGGACAGGGGGGGAAGGCTACACCTTC. Translation: CASSQAGTGGEGYTF.

As DNA, the CDR3 is TGTGCCAGCAGCGTACAAGCGGGAGGTCGGGAGACCCAGTACTTC. Translating it yields CASSVQAGGRETQYF. This chain connects TRBV9 to TRBJ2-5, with 9 bases matching TRBD2. Germline loops: CDR1 SGDLS, CDR2 YYNGEE. This CDR3 has 15 residues. V was pared by 1 base and J by 5 bases, with 6 bases of the junction left unmatched.

CDR3 protein: CAWKQGLKNTEAFF. The CDR3 DNA is TGTGCCTGGAAGCAGGGTTTAAAGAACACTGAAGCTTTCTTT. The chain joins TRBV30 to TRBJ1-1; D possibly corresponds to TRBD1 (5 bases). The CDR3 totals 14 residues. The V gene's germline CDR1 is GTSNPN and CDR2 SVGIG (reference sequence). V lost 4 bases and J 1 base, leaving 13 bases between the germline ends.

This sequence joins TRBV4-1 and TRBJ1-2; the match to TRBD1 covers 7 bases. The CDR3 has 15 amino acids. Losses at the gene ends were 2 bases for V and 2 bases for J; bases not matched to a gene: 5. In germline, CDR1 is MGHRA, CDR2 YSYEKL. DNA for the CDR3: TGCGCCAGCAGCCAACGGAAGACAGGGAACTATGGCTACACCTTC. Protein product: CASSQRKTGNYGYTF.

Of note for this clone: At one boundary the junction diverges from the germline segment, which might be a read error. Other nucleotide sequences in the sample specify the same CDR3. The gene calls are TRBV28 and TRBJ2-7, with 8 bases aligning to TRBD2. Per germline, CDR1 MDHEN and CDR2 SYDVKM. This CDR3 comprises 16 residues. The CDR3 DNA sequence: TGTGCCAGCAGTTTACACAGCGGGAGCCTTTTATCCGAGCAGTACTTT. This translates into CASSLHSGSLLSEQYF. The variable domain in full, completed from reference TRBV28 and TRBJ2-7, reads DVKVTQSSRYLVKRTGEKVFLECVQDMDHENMFWYRQDPGLGLRLIYFSYDVKMKEKGDIPEGYSVSREKKERFSLILESASTNQTSMYLCASSLHSGSLLSEQYFGPGTRLTVT.

V usage is TRBV6-5 and J usage is TRBJ2-7, with D possibly TRBD2 on 5 matching bases. The CDR3 extends over 14 amino acids. The V and J ends lost 6 bases and 5 bases respectively, with 17 bases between them. CDR1 is MNHEY, CDR2 SVGAGI, per germline. The CDR3 is CASSSGDSAHEQYF. CDR3 bases: TGTGCCAGCAGCTCCGGGGATAGCGCACACGAGCAGTACTTC.

The J gene is TRBJ2-5, the V gene TRBV7-6, with TRBD2 as a possible D gene (7 bases). The V and J ends lost 6 bases and 5 bases respectively, with 19 bases between them. Looked up from germline, CDR1 is SGHVS and CDR2 is FNYEAQ. There are 15 residues in the CDR3. CDR3 loop: CASSPRGGQGETQYF. CDR3 DNA: TGTGCCAGCAGTCCAAGGGGGGGACAAGGGGAGACCCAGTACTTC. Supplemented by reference TRBV7-6 and TRBJ2-5, the full variable domain reads GAGVSQSPRYKVTKRGQDVALRCDPISGHVSLYWYRQALGQGPEFLTYFNYEAQQDKSGLPNDRFSAERPEGSISTLTIQRTEQRDSAMYRCASSPRGGQGETQYFGPGTRLLVL.

The chain uses TRBV30 and TRBJ1-3; 8 positions match TRBD1. The CDR3 is 17 residues long. Germline trimming cut 3 bases from V and 0 bases from J; bases unmatched to any gene: 10. Germline lookup yields CDR1 GTSNPN and CDR2 SVGIG (reference sequence). The CDR3 DNA reads TGTGCCTGGAGGGATCTCGACAGGGGATTCTCTGGAAACACCATATATTTT. Its protein product is CAWRDLDRGFSGNTIYF.

The V gene is TRBV7-9, the J gene TRBJ2-2, with TRBD2 matching 8 bases. The J segment lost 5 bases and the V segment lost 3 bases, leaving 5 bases of the junction unmatched. Germline assignment: CDR1 SEHNR and CDR2 FQNEAQ (reference sequence). CDR3 size: 15 residues. The CDR3 loop is CASSFPGGRTGELFF. The CDR3 DNA is TGTGCCAGCAGCTTTCCGGGAGGGCGGACCGGGGAGCTGTTTTTT.

This rearrangement joins TRBV15 to TRBJ2-1; 8 nucleotides agree with TRBD2. Trimming took 0 bases from V and 5 from J; bases not matched to a gene: 9. The CDR3 extends over 17 amino acids. Germline CDR1 LNHNV, CDR2 YYDKDF (reference sequence). CDR3 nucleotides: TGTGCCACCAGCAGAGATATCTCGGCGGGGGGTGACAATGAGCAGTTCTTC. It translates to CATSRDISAGGDNEQFF.

The rearrangement joins TRBV29-1 to TRBJ1-1; 7 positions agree with TRBD1. The V and J ends lost 7 bases and 4 bases, in that order; junction bases with no gene match: 12. Per the germline V gene, CDR1 is SQVTM and CDR2 is ANQGSEA. This CDR3 is built from 14 residues. For the CDR3, the DNA is TGCAGCGCCGATGGGGGCAGGGGGGCCACTGAAGCTTTCTTT. This sequence encodes CSADGGRGATEAFF.

The V gene is TRBV2, the J gene TRBJ1-2, with D uncertain. CDR1 and CDR2 (germline): SNHLY, FYNNEI. This CDR3 contains 12 residues. V was cut by 1 base and J by 7 bases, with 7 bases left in between. This CDR3 is CASSEEGLGYTF. The DNA for the CDR3 is TGTGCCAGCAGTGAAGAGGGCCTTGGCTACACCTTC. Based on the CDR3 plus reference TRBV2 and TRBJ1-2, the full variable domain is EPEVTQTPSHQVTQMGQEVILRCVPISNHLYFYWYRQILGQKVEFLVSFYNNEISEKSEIFDDQFSVERPDGSNFTLKIRSTKLEDSAMYFCASSEEGLGYTFGSGTRLTVV.

The chain couples TRBV2 to TRBJ2-7, with TRBD1 matching over 7 bases. CDR1 and CDR2 from the germline V gene are SNHLY and FYNNEI. The CDR3 runs 14 residues. J gave up 3 bases and V 6 bases, and 8 bases lay outside the gene matches. This CDR3 is CASSGTEDLYEQYF. As DNA, the CDR3 is TGTGCCAGCAGCGGGACAGAAGACCTCTACGAGCAGTACTTC.

This rearrangement joins TRBV10-1 to TRBJ1-2, with D perhaps TRBD1 (5 bases). Trimming removed 1 base at V and 4 bases at J, with 13 bases between. Germline assignment: CDR1 WNHNN and CDR2 SYGVQD (reference sequence). The CDR3 extends over 15 amino acids. CDR3 in amino acids: CASSEWRGSGYGYTF. CDR3 sequence (DNA): TGCGCCAGCAGTGAGTGGCGGGGCTCGGGCTATGGCTACACCTTC.

The CDR3 reads CASRDRGAQVSQHF. In DNA form, the CDR3 reads TGTGCCAGCAGGGACAGGGGAGCTCAGGTGTCCCAGCATTTT. The chain uses TRBV6-1 and TRBJ1-5, with 9 bases that match TRBD1. The J segment lost 11 bases and the V segment lost 6 bases, leaving 11 bases of the junction unmatched. This CDR3 has 14 residues. Germline loops: CDR1 MNHNS, CDR2 SASEGT.

V usage is TRBV30 and J usage is TRBJ1-3, with D possibly TRBD1 on 5 matching bases. Germline assignment: CDR1 GTSNPN and CDR2 SVGIG (reference sequence). V lost 2 bases, J lost 0 bases, and 11 bases lay in between. This CDR3 contains 15 residues. The CDR3 protein is CAWSPGPVSGNTIYF. CDR3 nucleotides: TGTGCCTGGAGTCCGGGACCGGTCTCTGGAAACACCATATATTTT.

This clone was counted only a few times. The V gene is TRBV9, the J gene TRBJ2-1; D is perhaps TRBD2 (6 bases). Germline-derived CDR1 and CDR2 are SGDLS and YYNGEE. Between the trimmed V and J ends, which lost 4 bases and 8 bases, there was a span of 13 bases. CDR3 size: 13 residues. CDR3 in amino acids: CASSSYGGDEQFF. DNA for the CDR3: TGTGCCAGCAGCTCTTATGGCGGGGATGAGCAGTTCTTC.

CDR3 DNA: TGTGCCAGCAGTTACCACGGACTCTACTACGAGCAGTACTTC. Translation: CASSYHGLYYEQYF. V usage is TRBV6-5 and J usage is TRBJ2-7; TRBD2 is a possible D gene (5 bases). Germline values: CDR1 MNHEY, CDR2 SVGAGI. V dropped 2 bases and J dropped 3 bases, with 11 bases sitting between them. The CDR3 has 14 residues.

The chain recombines TRBV6-5 with TRBJ1-2, with a possible D match to TRBD1 (5 bases). CDR1 and CDR2 (germline): MNHEY, SVGAGI. The CDR3 runs to 12 residues. Between the trimmed V and J ends, which lost 7 bases and 4 bases, there was a span of 10 bases. CDR3 DNA: TGTGCCAGCACTTCCGGGGCCTATGGCTACACCTTC. It codes for CASTSGAYGYTF.

This clone was counted between two and nine times. The chain carries TRBV11-2 and TRBJ2-1; the match to TRBD2 covers 8 bases. The CDR3 spans 12 residues. Germline values: CDR1 SGHAT, CDR2 FQNNGV. The V gene end was trimmed by 4 bases and the J gene end by 12 bases; junction bases not matched to a gene: 5. CDR3 protein: CASSSFSGVQFF. The CDR3 bases are TGTGCCAGCAGCTCCTTTAGCGGGGTGCAGTTCTTC.